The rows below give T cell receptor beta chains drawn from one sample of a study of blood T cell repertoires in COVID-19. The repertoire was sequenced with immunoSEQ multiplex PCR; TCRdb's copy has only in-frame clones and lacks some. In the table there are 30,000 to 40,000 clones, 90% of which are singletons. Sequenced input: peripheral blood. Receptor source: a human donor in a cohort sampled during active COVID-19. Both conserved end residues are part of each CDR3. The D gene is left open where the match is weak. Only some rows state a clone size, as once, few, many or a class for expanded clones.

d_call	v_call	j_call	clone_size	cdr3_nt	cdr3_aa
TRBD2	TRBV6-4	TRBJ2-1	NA	TGTGCCAGCAGTGACCATCCTAGCGGGAGTTTGGAGCAGTTCTTC	CASSDHPSGSLEQFF
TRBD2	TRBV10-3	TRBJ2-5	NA	TGTGCCATCAGTCCGGGGGGGGAGACCCAGTACTTC	CAISPGGETQYF
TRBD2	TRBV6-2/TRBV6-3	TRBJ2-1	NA	TGTGCCAGCAGTTACGCCGGACTAGCGGCCTACAATGAGCAGTTCTTC	CASSYAGLAAYNEQFF
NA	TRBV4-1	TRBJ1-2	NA	TGCGCCAGCAGCCTAAGATCAGGGGATGGCTACACCTTC	CASSLRSGDGYTF
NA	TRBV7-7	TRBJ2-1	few	TGTGCTAGCAGCTTATATGGAGGTCAGGCCCACAATGAGCAGTTCTTC	CASSLYGGQAHNEQFF
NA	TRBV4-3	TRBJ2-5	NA	TGCGCCAGCAGCCAGTGGGTTAGCGGAAGCCAAGAGACCCAGTACTTC	CASSQWVSGSQETQYF
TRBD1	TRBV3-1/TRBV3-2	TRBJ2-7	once	TGTGCCAGCAGCCAAGGTCGGATAGGGGGCGCGTACGAGCAGTACTTC	CASSQGRIGGAYEQYF
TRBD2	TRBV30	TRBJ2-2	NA	TGTGCCTGGAGTGTACGGGGAGGGTCCGGGGAGCTGTTTTTT	CAWSVRGGSGELFF
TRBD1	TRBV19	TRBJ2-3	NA	TGTGCCAGTATCCGGGACAGGAGGACAGATACGCAGTATTTT	CASIRDRRTDTQYF
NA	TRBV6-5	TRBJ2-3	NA	TGTGCCACCCTGAGTGTTATAGCAGCGGATACGCAGTATTTT	CATLSVIAADTQYF
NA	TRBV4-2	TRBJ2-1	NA	TGTGCCAGCAGCCAAGCTGAGCGGGTCTCCTACAATGAGCAGTTCTTC	CASSQAERVSYNEQFF
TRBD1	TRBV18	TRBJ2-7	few	TGTGCCAGCTCACCGACAGGGTTTTTTCGCGAGCAGTACTTC	CASSPTGFFREQYF
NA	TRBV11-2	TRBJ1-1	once	TGTGCCAGCAGCTTTAACGGGGAGGGAGGAGCTTTCTTT	CASSFNGEGGAFF
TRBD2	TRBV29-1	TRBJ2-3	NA	TGCAGCGTGGAACCTTCACTAGCGGGAGTCTCAGATACGCAGTATTTT	CSVEPSLAGVSDTQYF
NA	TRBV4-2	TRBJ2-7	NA	TGTGCCAGCAGCGTAAGCGGAGGCGGATACGAGCAGTACTTC	CASSVSGGGYEQYF
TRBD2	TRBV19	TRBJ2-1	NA	TGTGCCAGTACCGGGCTAGCGGGAGCGGGGGAGCAGTTCTTC	CASTGLAGAGEQFF
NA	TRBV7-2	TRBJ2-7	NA	TGTGCCAGCAGCCACAAACCTTTTGGACAACTCTACGAGCAGTACTTC	CASSHKPFGQLYEQYF
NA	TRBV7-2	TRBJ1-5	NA	TGTGCCAGCAGCCCGGACAGTGGGATTGGTCCCCAGCATTTT	CASSPDSGIGPQHF
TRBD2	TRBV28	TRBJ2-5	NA	TGTGCCAGCAGTTGGGCTAGCGGGAGAGGGGCGGGGTCACAAGAGACCCAGTACTTC	CASSWASGRGAGSQETQYF
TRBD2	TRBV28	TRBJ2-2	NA	TGTGCCAGCAGCAAGCGGGAGTCGAACACCGGGGAGCTGTTTTTT	CASSKRESNTGELFF
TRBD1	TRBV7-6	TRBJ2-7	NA	TGTGCCAGCAGCCCCGGACAGGGGCCATCCTACGAGCAGTACTTC	CASSPGQGPSYEQYF
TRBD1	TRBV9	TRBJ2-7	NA	TGTGCCAGCAGCCTGATGGGGACAGGGGGCTACGAGCAGTACTTC	CASSLMGTGGYEQYF
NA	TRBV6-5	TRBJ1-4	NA	TGTGCCAGCAGTTCCAACGACAGGCCGGCAGGTGAAAAACTGTTTTTT	CASSSNDRPAGEKLFF
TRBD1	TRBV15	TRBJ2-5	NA	TGTGCCACCAGCAGCAGGGGGCGGCGAGAGACCCAGTACTTC	CATSSRGRRETQYF
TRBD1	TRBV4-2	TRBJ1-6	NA	TGTGCCAGCACAGGGGGTGTATTTAATTCACCCCTCCACTTT	CASTGGVFNSPLHF
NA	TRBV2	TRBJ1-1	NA	TGTGCCAGCAGTGCTCGGACAGACTACTTGAACACTGAAGCTTTCTTT	CASSARTDYLNTEAFF
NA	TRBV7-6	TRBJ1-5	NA	TGTGCCAGCAGCTTAGGGGAGGGGTACGCCGCCCGCAATCAGCCCCAGCATTTT	CASSLGEGYAARNQPQHF
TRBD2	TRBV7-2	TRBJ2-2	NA	TGTGCCAGCAGACCGGCGGGAGCCGACACCGGGGAGCTGTTTTTT	CASRPAGADTGELFF
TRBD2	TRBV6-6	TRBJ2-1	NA	TGTGCCAGCAGCCCCCTAGCGGGAGGGACTGAGCAGTTCTTC	CASSPLAGGTEQFF
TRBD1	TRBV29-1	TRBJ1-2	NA	TGCAGCGTTGAGCTGACAGGGACTTACTATGGCTACACCTTC	CSVELTGTYYGYTF
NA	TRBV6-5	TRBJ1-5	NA	TGTGCCAGCAGTTGGACAAAGAATCAGCCCCAGCATTTT	CASSWTKNQPQHF
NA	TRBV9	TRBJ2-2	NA	TGTGCCAGCAACCGGAGGGCGAGCACCGGGGAGCTGTTTTTT	CASNRRASTGELFF
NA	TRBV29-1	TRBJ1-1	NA	TGCAGCGCCCGAGATGTATTGAACACTGAAGCTTTCTTT	CSARDVLNTEAFF